The following is a T cell receptor (beta chain) sequence with its context. The antigen is unknown. Second-dose recipients at about 4 or about 12 weeks were treated as one pooled group. The data were taken from a study of T cell responses to AZD1222 COVID-19 vaccine. Findings and limits, study-wide: White British ancestry dominated among donors, who included more females, and clonal diversity was possibly underestimated. The span of vaccine-associated CD4 TCRs extended across spike, with dominance at 160-218 and 743-854.

Germline loops: CDR1 MGHRA, CDR2 YSYEKL. V dropped 1 base and J dropped 5; count of bases not matched to a gene: 8. The CDR3 contains 16 residues. The data were produced by immunoSEQ multiplex PCR, yet TCRdb's version contains in-frame clones alone and is incomplete. The repertoire holds approximately 130,000 clones, with roughly nine tenths as singletons. This TCR was sampled from an adult who received the AZD1222 COVID-19 vaccine. The sequencing used peripheral blood, collected 28 days after the second AZD1222 dose. The chain links TRBV4-1 to TRBJ2-7, with TRBD2 identical over 10 bases. The CDR3: CASSQGLAGVRNEQYF. CDR3 nucleotides: TGCGCCAGCAGCCAAGGGCTAGCGGGAGTAAGGAACGAGCAGTACTTC.